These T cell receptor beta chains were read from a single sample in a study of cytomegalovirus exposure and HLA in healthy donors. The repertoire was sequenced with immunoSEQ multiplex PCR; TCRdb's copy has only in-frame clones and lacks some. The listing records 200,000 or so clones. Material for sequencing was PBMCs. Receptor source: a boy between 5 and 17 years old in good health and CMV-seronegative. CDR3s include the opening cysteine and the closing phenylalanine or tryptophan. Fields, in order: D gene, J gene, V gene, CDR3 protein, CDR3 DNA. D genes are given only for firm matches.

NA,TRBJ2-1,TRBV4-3,CASSQDSAARSSYNEQFF,TGCGCCAGCAGCCAAGATAGCGCAGCTAGGTCCTCCTACAATGAGCAGTTCTTC
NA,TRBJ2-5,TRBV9,CASSVIREGAETQYF,TGTGCCAGCAGCGTCATACGGGAGGGGGCTGAGACCCAGTACTTC
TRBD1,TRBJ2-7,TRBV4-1,CASSTSSRPGTDYEQYF,TGCGCCAGCAGCACCAGCTCAAGGCCCGGGACAGACTACGAGCAGTACTTC
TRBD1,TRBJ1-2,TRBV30,CAWTPTGGSGYTF,TGTGCCTGGACCCCAACAGGGGGTTCTGGCTACACCTTC
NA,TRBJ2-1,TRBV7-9,CASSFLSSRLDEQFF,TGTGCCAGCAGCTTTTTGTCATCCAGACTCGATGAGCAGTTCTTC
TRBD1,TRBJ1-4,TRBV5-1,CASRQTGGATNEKLFF,TGCGCCAGCAGGCAGACAGGGGGCGCGACTAATGAAAAACTGTTTTTT
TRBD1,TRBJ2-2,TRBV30,CAWSREPTGAWGELFF,TGTGCCTGGAGTCGAGAACCTACAGGGGCATGGGGGGAGCTGTTTTTT
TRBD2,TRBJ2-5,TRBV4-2,CASSQEGRTSGGETQYF,TGTGCCAGCAGCCAAGAAGGAAGGACTAGCGGGGGAGAGACCCAGTACTTC
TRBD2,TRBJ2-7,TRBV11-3,CASSLGGGAAYEQYF,TGTGCCAGCAGCTTAGGCGGGGGGGCCGCCTACGAGCAGTACTTC
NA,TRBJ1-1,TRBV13,CASSADRNPEAFF,TGTGCCAGCAGCGCAGACAGGAATCCTGAAGCTTTCTTT
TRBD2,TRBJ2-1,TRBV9,CASSGPGLAGNEQFF,TGTGCCAGCAGCGGACCGGGACTAGCGGGGAATGAGCAGTTCTTC
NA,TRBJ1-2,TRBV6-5,CASLGGRFYGYTF,TGTGCCAGCTTAGGGGGACGGTTCTATGGCTACACCTTC
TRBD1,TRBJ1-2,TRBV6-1,CASSGPGQGNYGYTF,TGTGCCAGCAGTGGGCCGGGACAGGGGAACTATGGCTACACCTTC
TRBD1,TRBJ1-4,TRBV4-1,CASSQTPNRGANEKLFF,TGCGCCAGCAGCCAAACGCCCAACAGGGGTGCTAATGAAAAACTGTTTTTT
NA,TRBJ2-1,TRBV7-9,CASRRGGPSYNEQFF,TGTGCCAGCAGAAGAGGAGGGCCCTCCTACAATGAGCAGTTCTTC
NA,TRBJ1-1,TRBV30,CAWSEGSLTTEAFF,TGTGCCTGGTCGGAGGGCTCCTTGACGACTGAAGCTTTCTTT
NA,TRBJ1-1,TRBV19,CASSIGTASNTEAFF,TGTGCCAGTAGTATAGGGACAGCCTCTAACACTGAGGCTTTCTTT
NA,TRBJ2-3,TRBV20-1,CSARDLGTQYF,TGCAGTGCTAGAGATCTAGGTACGCAGTATTTT
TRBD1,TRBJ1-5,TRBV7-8,CASLQPTGQKDQPQHF,TGTGCCAGCCTCCAACCTACGGGACAGAAGGATCAGCCCCAGCATTTT
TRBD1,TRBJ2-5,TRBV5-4,CASSLGQGRPQETQYF,TGTGCCAGCAGCTTGGGACAGGGGAGGCCCCAAGAGACCCAGTACTTC
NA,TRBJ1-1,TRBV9,CASSWDKNTEAFF,TGTGCCAGCAGCTGGGACAAGAACACTGAAGCTTTCTTT
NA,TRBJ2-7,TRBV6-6,CASGWDNSYEQYF,TGTGCCAGCGGCTGGGACAATTCCTACGAGCAGTACTTC
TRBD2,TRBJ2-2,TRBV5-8,CASSFKRGWDTGELFF,TGTGCCAGCAGCTTCAAGCGGGGGTGGGACACCGGGGAGCTGTTTTTT
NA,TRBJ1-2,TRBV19,CASSMGGFEESYGYTF,TGTGCCAGTAGTATGGGTGGGTTTGAGGAATCCTATGGCTACACCTTC
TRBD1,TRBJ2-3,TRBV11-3,CASSSPRGQGAPTDTQYF,TGTGCCAGCAGCTCACCAAGGGGACAGGGGGCCCCCACAGATACGCAGTATTTT
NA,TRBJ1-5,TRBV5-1,CASSLANGVGNQPQHF,TGCGCCAGCAGCTTGGCCAACGGGGTTGGCAATCAGCCCCAGCATTTT
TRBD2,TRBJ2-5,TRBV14,CASSQWPLTSGQETQYF,TGTGCCAGCAGCCAATGGCCCCTGACTAGCGGCCAAGAGACCCAGTACTTC
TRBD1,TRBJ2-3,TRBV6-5,CASSQGDRRYF,TGTGCCAGCAGTCAGGGGGACCGTCGGTATTTT
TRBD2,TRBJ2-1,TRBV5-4,CASSLMAGEGEQFF,TGTGCCAGCAGCTTGATGGCGGGGGAGGGTGAGCAGTTCTTC
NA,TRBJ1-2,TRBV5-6,CASSFSPGEYGYTF,TGTGCCAGCAGCTTTAGTCCGGGGGAATATGGCTACACCTTC
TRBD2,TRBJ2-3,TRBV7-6,CASSFTRGGVGLQYF,TGTGCCAGCAGCTTCACGCGGGGGGGCGTGGGTTTGCAGTATTTT
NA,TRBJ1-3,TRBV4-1,CASSQDPYSGNTIYF,TGCGCCAGCAGCCAAGACCCCTACTCTGGAAACACCATATATTTT
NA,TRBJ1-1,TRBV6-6,CASSYRGSEAFF,TGTGCCAGCAGTTACAGGGGAAGTGAAGCTTTCTTT
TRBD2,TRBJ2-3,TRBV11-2,CASSLKPLAGGPSDTQYF,TGTGCCAGCAGCTTAAAACCCTTAGCGGGGGGGCCCTCAGATACGCAGTATTTT
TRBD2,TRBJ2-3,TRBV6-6,CASSFEGLATDTQYF,TGTGCCAGCAGTTTCGAGGGACTAGCAACAGATACGCAGTATTTT
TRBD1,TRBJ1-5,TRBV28,CASSPYRDRYSNQPQHF,TGTGCCAGCAGTCCCTATAGGGACAGATATAGCAATCAGCCCCAGCATTTT
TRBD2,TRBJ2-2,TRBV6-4,CASKPAAGGAGELFF,TGTGCCAGCAAGCCGGCGGCGGGGGGGGCCGGGGAGCTGTTTTTT
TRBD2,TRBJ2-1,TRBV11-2,CASRIAGVTYNEQFF,TGTGCCAGCAGAATAGCGGGGGTCACATACAATGAGCAGTTCTTC
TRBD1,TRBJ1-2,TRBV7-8,CASSLTGQGNYGYTF,TGTGCCAGCAGCTTGACGGGACAGGGCAACTATGGCTACACCTTC
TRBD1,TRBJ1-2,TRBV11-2,CASSQAGTGTGDGYTF,TGTGCCAGCAGTCAAGCCGGTACCGGGACAGGGGATGGCTACACCTTC
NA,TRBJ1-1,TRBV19,CASSINGGAEAFF,TGTGCCAGTAGTATAAACGGGGGGGCTGAAGCTTTCTTT
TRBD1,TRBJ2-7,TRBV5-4,CASSPTGLHYEQYF,TGTGCCAGCAGCCCGACAGGGCTTCACTACGAGCAGTACTTC
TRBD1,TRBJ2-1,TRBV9,CASSVVGQGALNEQFF,TGTGCCAGCAGCGTAGTTGGACAGGGGGCGCTCAATGAGCAGTTCTTC
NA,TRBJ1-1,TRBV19,CASSRGQSSNTEAFF,TGTGCCAGTAGTCGAGGACAGTCAAGTAACACTGAAGCTTTCTTT
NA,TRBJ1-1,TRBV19,CASSFGQSYTEAFF,TGTGCCAGTAGTTTTGGACAGTCCTACACTGAAGCTTTCTTT
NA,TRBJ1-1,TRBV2,CASSDQGRVTEAFF,TGTGCCAGCAGTGACCAGGGGCGGGTCACTGAAGCTTTCTTT
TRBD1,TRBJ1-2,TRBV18,CASSPRYLGQGDYGYTF,TGTGCCAGCTCACCACGTTATCTGGGACAGGGAGACTATGGCTACACCTTC
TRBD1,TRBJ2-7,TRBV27,CASSPLPGQGENEQYF,TGTGCCAGCAGTCCTCTCCCGGGACAGGGGGAAAACGAGCAGTACTTC
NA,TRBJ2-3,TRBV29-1,CSVEVPSNRGDTQYF,TGCAGCGTTGAAGTGCCTAGCAACAGAGGAGATACGCAGTATTTT
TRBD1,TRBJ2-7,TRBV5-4,CASSPTGLHYEQYF,TGTGCCAGCAGCCCGACAGGGCTTCACTACGAGCAGTACTTC
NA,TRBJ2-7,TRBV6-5,CASGRAPTPEYEQYF,TGTGCCAGCGGGCGGGCGCCAACACCCGAATACGAGCAGTACTTC
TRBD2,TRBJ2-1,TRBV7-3,CASSSTSGGLYNEQFF,TGTGCCAGCAGCTCAACTAGCGGGGGCCTCTACAATGAGCAGTTCTTC
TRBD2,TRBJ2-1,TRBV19,CASSELSGGREQFF,TGTGCCAGTAGTGAACTATCGGGGGGGAGGGAGCAGTTCTTC
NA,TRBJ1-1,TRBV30,CACRTEEAEAFF,TGTGCCTGTCGCACCGAGGAGGCAGAAGCTTTCTTT
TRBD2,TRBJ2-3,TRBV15,CATSSDRTSGNTDTQYF,TGTGCCACCAGCAGTGACCGGACTAGCGGCAACACAGATACGCAGTATTTT